The entry below describes one TCR beta chain. Its antigen target is currently unknown. Base-call qualities are not available, and no considerably larger clone is one nucleotide away. These data originate in a study of blood T cell repertoires in COVID-19 (dated by TCRdb to 2020 to 2022). Some background on the complete study: Samples from collaborators originated in the United States, Italy and Spain and spanned both the acute and convalescent phases of COVID-19. The repertoires were released in a freely available public database meant as a resource for research on the immune response to SARS-CoV-2. The prospective study material was composed of cDNA or gDNA derived from T cells, B-cell-depleted T cells, or PBMCs. Where HLA class I and class II types were available, the types were taken from metadata supplied by the sample provider, not from assay-based typing. The sample metadata nearly always contained a de-identified subject ID, COVID-19 status, age in years and sex. Samples came from the ongoing ImmuneRACE study (first 160 participants) plus 1,254 subjects from 6 global collaborators. The dataset comprised deeply sampled blood TCRbeta repertoires from subjects exposed to, actively infected with, or recovered from COVID-19.

What the study reported, not specific to this receptor: The quantity of clinical and demographic metadata differed by source and by participant and was supplied without curation.

The CDR3 spans 15 residues, from the cysteine through the phenylalanine. CDR3 DNA is the only sequence kept; it has 45 bases, read in frame from the first base. According to the germline V gene (reference sequence), CDR1 reads LNHDA and CDR2 reads SQIVND. V is cut back by 9 bases and J by 2 bases, with 13 bases in the junction unmatched. Participants in the prospective study were enrolled through a virtual design, were aged 18 to 89 years, and lived in approximately 24 United States geographic areas. To assign participants to cohorts, the prospective study relied on clinical history that participants themselves reported in a screening survey and a study questionnaire. In the prospective study, mobile phlebotomists collected whole blood, serum and a nasopharyngeal or oropharyngeal swab from each participant. Additional blood draws and questionnaires over a roughly two-month period could optionally be provided by prospective study participants. Before DNA extraction, prospective study blood samples were shipped either frozen or at room temperature.

TCRbeta CDR3 regions were amplified from genomic DNA using the immunoSEQ Assay, a bias-controlled multiplex PCR. The published analysis was carried out like this. Nucleated cell counts per sample were estimated from amplification of reference gene primers within the assay. Sequence reads were collapsed and filtered to measure the absolute abundance of every unique TCRbeta CDR3 rearrangement. For each sample, productive Simpson clonality was calculated as the square root of Simpson's diversity index over productive rearrangements. TCRdb re-hosts the immuneACCESS table, in-frame sequences only. Its copies lack some clones; in the studies checked, an unresolved V gene accounts for under half of them, and the cause for the rest is not known. V and J calls and clone size follow that table, whereas D and trimming were derived from the DNA. The sample records some 250,000 clones, 91% of which are singletons. The biggest ten clones account for 0.95% to 1.5% of the sample.

Sequenced sample: PBMCs or T cells enriched from blood (not recorded which). The chain joins TRBV19 to TRBJ2-7; the junction holds 7 bases that match TRBD2. This sequence was found in a human donor in a cohort exposed to, infected with or recovered from COVID-19 (not recorded which). The donor label of this sample is uncertain. The CDR3 has the sequence CASSSGGEGAYEQYF. The DNA reads TGTGCCAGCTCTTCGGGTGGGGAGGGAGCCTACGAGCAGTACTTC.